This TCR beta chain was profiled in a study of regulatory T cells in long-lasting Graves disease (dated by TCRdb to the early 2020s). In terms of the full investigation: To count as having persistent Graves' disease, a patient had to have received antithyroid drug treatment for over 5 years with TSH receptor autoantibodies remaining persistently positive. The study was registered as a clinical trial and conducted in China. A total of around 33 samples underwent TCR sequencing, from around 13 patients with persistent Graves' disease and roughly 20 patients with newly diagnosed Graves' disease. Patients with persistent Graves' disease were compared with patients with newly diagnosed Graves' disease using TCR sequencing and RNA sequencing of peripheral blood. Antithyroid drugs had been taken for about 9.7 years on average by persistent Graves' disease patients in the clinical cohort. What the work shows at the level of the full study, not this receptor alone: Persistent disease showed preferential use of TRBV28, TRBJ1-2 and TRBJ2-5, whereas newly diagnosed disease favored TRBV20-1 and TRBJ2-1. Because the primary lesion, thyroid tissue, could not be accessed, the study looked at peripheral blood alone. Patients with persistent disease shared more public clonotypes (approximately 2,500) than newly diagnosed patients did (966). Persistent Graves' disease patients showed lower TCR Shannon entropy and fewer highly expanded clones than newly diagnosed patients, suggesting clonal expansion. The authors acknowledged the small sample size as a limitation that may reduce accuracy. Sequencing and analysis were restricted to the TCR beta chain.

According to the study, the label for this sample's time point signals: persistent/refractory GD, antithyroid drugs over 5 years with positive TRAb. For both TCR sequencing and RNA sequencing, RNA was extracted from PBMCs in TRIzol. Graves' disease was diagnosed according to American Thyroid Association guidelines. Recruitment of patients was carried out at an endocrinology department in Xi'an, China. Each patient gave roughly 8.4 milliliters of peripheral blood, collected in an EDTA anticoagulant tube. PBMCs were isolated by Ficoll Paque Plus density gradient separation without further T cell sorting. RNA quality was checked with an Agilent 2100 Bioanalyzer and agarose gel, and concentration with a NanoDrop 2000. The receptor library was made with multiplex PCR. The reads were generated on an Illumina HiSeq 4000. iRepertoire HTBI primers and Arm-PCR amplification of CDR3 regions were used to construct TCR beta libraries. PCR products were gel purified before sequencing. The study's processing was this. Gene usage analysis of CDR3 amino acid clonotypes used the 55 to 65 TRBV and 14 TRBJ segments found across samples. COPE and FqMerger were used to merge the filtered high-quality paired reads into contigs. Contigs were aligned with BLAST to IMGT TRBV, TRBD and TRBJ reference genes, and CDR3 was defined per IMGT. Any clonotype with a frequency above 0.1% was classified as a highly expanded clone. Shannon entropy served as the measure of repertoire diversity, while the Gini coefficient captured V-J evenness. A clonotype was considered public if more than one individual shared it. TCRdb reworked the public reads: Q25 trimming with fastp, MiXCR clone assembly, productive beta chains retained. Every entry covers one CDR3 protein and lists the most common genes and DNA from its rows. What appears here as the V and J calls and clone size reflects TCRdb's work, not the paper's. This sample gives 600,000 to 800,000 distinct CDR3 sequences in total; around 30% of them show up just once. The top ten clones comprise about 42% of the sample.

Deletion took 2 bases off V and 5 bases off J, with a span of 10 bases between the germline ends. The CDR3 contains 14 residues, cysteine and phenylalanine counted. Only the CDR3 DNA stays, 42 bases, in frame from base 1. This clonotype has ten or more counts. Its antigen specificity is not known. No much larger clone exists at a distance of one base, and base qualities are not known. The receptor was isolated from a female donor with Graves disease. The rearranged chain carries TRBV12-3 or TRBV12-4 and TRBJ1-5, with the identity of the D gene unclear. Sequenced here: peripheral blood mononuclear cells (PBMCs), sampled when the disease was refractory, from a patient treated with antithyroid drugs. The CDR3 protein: CASSLRRGDQPQHF. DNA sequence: TGTGCCAGCAGTTTAAGACGTGGGGATCAGCCCCAGCATTTT.